The TCR beta chain described here comes from a study of blood T cell repertoires in COVID-19. Study at large: Specimens from acute and convalescent COVID-19 originated in the United States, Italy and Spain.

Trimming removed 2 bases at V and 4 bases at J, with 10 bases between. CDR1 and CDR2 (germline): SGHTA, FQGTGA. The CDR3 has 14 amino acids. Original methodology: Using reference gene primer amplification, nucleated cell counts were estimated. Here immunoSEQ multiplex PCR was the method, and the copy in TCRdb shows in-frame clones only, minus some. That table is the source of V, J and clone size, and D and trimming were worked out from the DNA. The repertoire holds nearly 250,000 clones, with about nine tenths as singletons. Everyone who took part was roughly 18 to 90 years old, and they came from about 25 US areas. Membership in each cohort depended on participant-reported clinical history.

Sequenced material: PBMCs or T cells enriched from blood (not recorded which). The TCR was taken from a man in his fifties or sixties who had been exposed to COVID-19. The genes are TRBV7-3 and TRBJ2-3, with a tentative D call TRBD2 (5 bases). CDR3: CASSLGGASDTQYF. The CDR3 DNA is TGTGCCAGCAGCTTAGGAGGCGCGTCAGATACGCAGTATTTT.